A single sample gave rise to the 17 T cell receptor beta chains below, sequenced in a study of blood T cell repertoires in COVID-19. Clones were sequenced by immunoSEQ multiplex PCR, and TCRdb holds only the in-frame ones, with some missing. The table shows tens of thousands of clones, with over 75% occurring only once. Sequenced: peripheral blood. The receptors were gathered from a woman aged 60-75 years with COVID-19, enrolled during active disease.

The rearrangement uses TRBV27 and TRBJ2-3; D is possibly TRBD2 (6 bases). V was cut by 3 bases and J by 0 bases, with 10 bases left in between. Germline assignment: CDR1 MNHEY and CDR2 SMNVEV (reference sequence). This CDR3 is 15 amino acids long. The CDR3 region is CASSFDSGSTDTQYF. The CDR3 DNA sequence: TGTGCCAGCAGTTTCGATAGCGGAAGCACAGATACGCAGTATTTT.

The chain is built from TRBV7-3 and TRBJ2-5, with 7 bases aligning to TRBD2. J gave up 4 bases and V 4 bases, and 15 bases lay outside the gene matches. CDR3 length: 17 residues. CDR1 and CDR2 from the germline V gene are SGHTA and FQGTGA. The CDR3 DNA sequence: TGTGCCAGCAGCTCCATCGGCGGGAGTAGGTTAGGAGAGACCCAGTACTTC. Protein sequence: CASSSIGGSRLGETQYF.

V is TRBV6-2 or TRBV6-3 and J is TRBJ1-2; D may be TRBD1 (6 bases). The V and J ends lost 5 bases and 2 bases respectively, with 15 bases between them. The CDR3 contains 15 residues. CDR1 is MNHEY and CDR2 is SVGEGT in the germline V gene. The CDR3, as DNA: TGTGCCAGCAGTGTGAGACAGGCGGACAACTATGGCTACACCTTC. This gives the protein CASSVRQADNYGYTF.

V gene TRBV27 combines with J gene TRBJ2-7; a weak D match, TRBD2 (5 bases). The germline V and J ends were trimmed by 2 bases and 0 bases, with 11 bases remaining between them. The CDR3 is 15 amino acids. The germline V gene encodes CDR1 MNHEY and CDR2 SMNVEV (reference sequence). DNA of the CDR3: TGTGCCAGCAGTTTAAGGTCGGACTTCTCCTACGAGCAGTACTTC. Protein sequence: CASSLRSDFSYEQYF.

The rearrangement uses TRBV2 and TRBJ2-5; 8 bases are a match to TRBD1. With V trimmed by 7 bases and J by 3 bases, 10 bases remained unmatched. The CDR3 contains 15 residues. Germline assignment: CDR1 SNHLY and CDR2 FYNNEI. This CDR3 is CASTSKTDREETQYF. DNA of the CDR3: TGTGCCAGCACCTCAAAAACGGACAGGGAAGAGACCCAGTACTTC.

The genes are TRBV5-4 and TRBJ2-2; 7 bases agree with TRBD1. Germline CDR1 and CDR2: SGHNT and YYREEE (reference sequence). V trimming: 4 bases; J trimming: 3 bases; junction bases outside the gene matches: 6. The CDR3 totals 15 residues. The CDR3 DNA reads as TGTGCCAGCAGCCCTGACAGGGTCGACACCGGGGAGCTGTTTTTT. Protein sequence: CASSPDRVDTGELFF.

The rearrangement links TRBV30 to TRBJ1-2, with 8 bases that match TRBD1. The trim removed 4 bases at V and 8 bases at J, leaving 6 bases unmatched. Germline CDR1 and CDR2: GTSNPN and SVGIG (reference sequence). The CDR3 sequence is 12 residues long. The CDR3 DNA sequence: TGTGCCTGGACCAGGGGGCGCGGCGGCTACACCTTC. It codes for CAWTRGRGGYTF.

This clone was detected once. The rearrangement joins TRBV9 to TRBJ2-5, with 8 bases aligning to TRBD2. The junction had 8 bases not matched to a gene; V was cut back by 0 bases and J by 1 base. There are 17 residues in the CDR3. Germline lookup yields CDR1 SGDLS and CDR2 YYNGEE. Written as DNA, the CDR3 is TGTGCCAGCAGCGTAGGGGTGCCTAGCGGGTCCCAAGAGACCCAGTACTTC. This translates into CASSVGVPSGSQETQYF.

The chain carries TRBV30 and TRBJ1-2, with 8 bases matching TRBD1. V lost 5 bases to trimming and J lost 7 bases; unmatched junction nucleotides: 18. Germline V CDR1 and CDR2: GTSNPN, SVGIG (reference sequence). This CDR3 spans 16 amino acids. The CDR3 spells CAWVPARPGGRTGYTF. CDR3 DNA sequence: TGTGCCTGGGTCCCCGCTAGGCCAGGGGGCAGGACTGGCTACACCTTC.

V and J are TRBV18 and TRBJ2-1, with D possibly matching TRBD2 (6 bases). The length of the CDR3 is 13 residues. The germline gives CDR1 KGHSH, CDR2 LQKENI. The ends were cut back, 4 bases at V and 5 bases at J, with 9 bases in the middle. CDR3 in DNA: TGTGCCAGCTCACTAGCGGCAGACAATGAGCAGTTCTTC. Its translation is CASSLAADNEQFF.

The chain is built from TRBV24-1 and TRBJ2-3; the match to TRBD2 covers 11 bases. Trimming took 5 bases from V and 3 from J; bases not matched to a gene: 6. Germline CDR1 and CDR2: KGHDR and SFDVKD. The CDR3 totals 16 residues. The CDR3 sequence: CATSASSGRLTDTQYF. Written as DNA, the CDR3 is TGTGCCACCAGTGCTTCTAGCGGGAGGTTAACAGATACGCAGTATTTT.

This chain connects TRBV10-3 to TRBJ1-2, with TRBD1 matching 7 bases. The CDR3 runs 15 residues. Trimming cost V 2 bases and J 2 bases; bases outside gene matches: 5. Germline V gives CDR1 ENHRY, CDR2 SYGVKD. In DNA, the CDR3 is TGTGCCATCAGTGAGCCCGGGACAGCGAACTATGGCTACACCTTC. Amino acids: CAISEPGTANYGYTF.

The gene calls are TRBV7-2 and TRBJ1-3; D is unresolved. Trimming left V 2 bases short and J 0 bases short, with 14 bases between. The CDR3 runs 17 residues. The germline V gene encodes CDR1 SGHTA and CDR2 FQGNSA. The CDR3, as DNA: TGTGCCAGCAGCTTACCCCCGCTTTGGAGCTCTGGAAACACCATATATTTT. Translated: CASSLPPLWSSGNTIYF. The full variable domain, completed using reference TRBV7-2 and TRBJ1-3, is GAGVSQSPSNKVTEKGKDVELRCDPISGHTALYWYRQSLGQGLEFLIYFQGNSAPDKSGLPSDRFSAERTGGSVSTLTIQRTQQEDSAVYLCASSLPPLWSSGNTIYFGEGSWLTVV.

The chain is built from TRBV10-3 and TRBJ2-3; D might be TRBD2 (6 bases). In germline, CDR1 is ENHRY, CDR2 SYGVKD. The CDR3 contains 17 residues. Trimming took 3 bases from V and 0 from J, leaving 16 bases between them. The CDR3 spells CAISETSRSTSTDTQYF. The DNA for the CDR3 is TGTGCCATCAGTGAAACTAGCAGATCGACTAGCACAGATACGCAGTATTTT.

V and J are TRBV18 and TRBJ1-1; D is uncertain. The CDR3 contains 13 residues. V dropped 1 base and J dropped 5 bases, with 8 bases sitting between them. CDR1 and CDR2 from the germline V gene are KGHSH and LQKENI. CDR3 nucleotides: TGTGCCAGCTCACCACTCCCCGGGACTGAAGCTTTCTTT. Translation: CASSPLPGTEAFF.

There are a few counts of this clone. This chain connects TRBV19 to TRBJ1-5; a possible D gene is TRBD1 (6 bases). V lost 4 bases and J lost 0, with 13 bases in between. The CDR3 sequence is 16 residues long. Per the germline V gene, CDR1 is LNHDA and CDR2 is SQIVND (reference sequence). CDR3 amino acids: CASSTSGVYSNQPQHF. CDR3 nucleotides: TGTGCCAGTAGTACCTCAGGGGTCTATAGCAATCAGCCCCAGCATTTT.

The J gene is TRBJ2-5, the V gene TRBV5-4; D gene ambiguous. The CDR3 is 13 residues long. With 0 bases removed from V and 3 bases from J, the gap between germline ends came to 6 bases. Germline lookup yields CDR1 SGHNT and CDR2 YYREEE (reference sequence). The CDR3 region is CASSLVAEETQYF. The CDR3 DNA sequence: TGTGCCAGCAGCTTGGTGGCAGAAGAGACCCAGTACTTC.